The present entry profiles one T cell receptor beta chain with its context. Its cognate antigen is unknown. These data are taken from a study of post-analysis software for immune sequencing data. The study, taken as a whole, reports: F measure grouped same-batch samples tightly together. Comparison of patients with controls showed five TRBV segments more frequent in patients, TRBV5-6, TRBV5-1 and TRBV20-1 among them. Controls showed significantly higher normalized Chao1 diversity than did multiple sclerosis patients.

Germline CDR1 is SGHAT and CDR2 is FQNNGV. This CDR3 spans 16 amino acids. The V end was cut by 0 bases, the J end by 1 base, with 13 bases between. The authors incorporated unique molecular identifiers into the TCR beta cDNA libraries. From the PCR reads, TCRdb called clonotypes with MiXCR, one entry per CDR3 protein. The table has approximately 770,000 distinct CDR3 sequences, around 45% seen once. This sequence was found in a girl aged 5-17 years with multiple sclerosis. The rearrangement uses TRBV11-2 and TRBJ2-7; D perhaps matches TRBD2 (5 bases). The sequenced sample was blood. The CDR3 DNA sequence: TGTGCCAGCAGCTTAGACTCCGGAGGCGGTTCCTACGAGCAGTACTTC. This encodes CASSLDSGGGSYEQYF. Filled out from reference TRBV11-2 and TRBJ2-7, the complete variable domain reads EAGVAQSPRYKIIEKRQSVAFWCNPISGHATLYWYQQILGQGPKLLIQFQNNGVVDDSQLPKDRFSAERLKGVDSTLKIQPAKLEDSAVYLCASSLDSGGGSYEQYFGPGTRLTVT.